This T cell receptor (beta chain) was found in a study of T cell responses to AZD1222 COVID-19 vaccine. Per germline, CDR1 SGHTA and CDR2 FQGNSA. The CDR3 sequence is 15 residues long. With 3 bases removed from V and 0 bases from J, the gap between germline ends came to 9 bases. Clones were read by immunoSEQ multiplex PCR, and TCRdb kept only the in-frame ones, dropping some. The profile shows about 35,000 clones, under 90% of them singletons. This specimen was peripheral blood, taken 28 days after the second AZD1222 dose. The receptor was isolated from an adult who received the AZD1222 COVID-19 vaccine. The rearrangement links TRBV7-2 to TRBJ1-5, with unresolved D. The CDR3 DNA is TGTGCCAGCAGCTTTGTCGGAAATAGCAATCAGCCCCAGCATTTT. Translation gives CASSFVGNSNQPQHF.